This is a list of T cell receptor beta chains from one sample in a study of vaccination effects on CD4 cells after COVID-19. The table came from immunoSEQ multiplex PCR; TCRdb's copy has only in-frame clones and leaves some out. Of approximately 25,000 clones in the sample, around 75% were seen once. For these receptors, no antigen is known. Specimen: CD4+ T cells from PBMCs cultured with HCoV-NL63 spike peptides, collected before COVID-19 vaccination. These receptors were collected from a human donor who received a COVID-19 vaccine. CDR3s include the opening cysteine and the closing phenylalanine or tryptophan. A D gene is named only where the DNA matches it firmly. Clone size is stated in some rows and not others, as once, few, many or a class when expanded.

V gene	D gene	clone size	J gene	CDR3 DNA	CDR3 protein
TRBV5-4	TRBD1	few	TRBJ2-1	TGTGCCAGCAGCCCAGGGGGTAGCGTGGCCTACAATGAGCAGTTCTTC	CASSPGGSVAYNEQFF
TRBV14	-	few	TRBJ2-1	TGTGCCAGCAGCCAAGATCGGCTTCTTGGGTACAATGAGCAGTTCTTC	CASSQDRLLGYNEQFF
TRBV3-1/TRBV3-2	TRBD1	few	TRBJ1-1	TGTGCCAGCAGTCCCAGACAGGGCACTGAAGCTTTCTTT	CASSPRQGTEAFF
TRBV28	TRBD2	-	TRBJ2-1	TGTGCCAGCGGAACAGTAGCGGGCCCGAACAATGAGCAGTTCTTC	CASGTVAGPNNEQFF
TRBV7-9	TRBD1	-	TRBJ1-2	TGTGCCAGCAGCTTAGCGACAGGGGTTGGCTACACCTTC	CASSLATGVGYTF
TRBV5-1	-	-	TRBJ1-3	TGCGCCAGCAGTACCCCAGGGACTGGAAACACCATATATTTT	CASSTPGTGNTIYF
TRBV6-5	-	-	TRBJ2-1	TGTGCCAGCCTTGGGGAGGGGGCGGGGGTCTTC	CASLGEGAGVF
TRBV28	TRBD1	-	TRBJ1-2	TGTGCCAGCAGTTCGGGACAGTTCTTCCTTAACTATGGCTACACCTTC	CASSSGQFFLNYGYTF
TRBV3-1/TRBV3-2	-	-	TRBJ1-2	TGTGCCAGCAGCCCGGACAGCCTCTATGGCTACACCTTC	CASSPDSLYGYTF
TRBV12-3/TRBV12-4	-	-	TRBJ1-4	TGTGCCAGCAGTTTACGTGGCAGGGAAAAACTGTTTTTT	CASSLRGREKLFF
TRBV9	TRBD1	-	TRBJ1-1	TGTGCCAGCAGCGCCAGGACAGGGGCCCTCAGTAAGGCTTTCTTT	CASSARTGALSKAFF
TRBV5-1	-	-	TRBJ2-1	TGCGCCAGCAGCTTGGGGCCTCAGGGGAATGAGCAGTTCTTC	CASSLGPQGNEQFF
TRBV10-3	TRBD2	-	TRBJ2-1	TGTGCCATCATGGCGATGGGGGGGGGAAGGAGCTCCTACAATGAGCAGTTCTTC	CAIMAMGGGRSSYNEQFF
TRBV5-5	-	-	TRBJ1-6	TGTGCCAGCAGCTTGGGGGAGGTCTCCTATAATTCACCCCTCCACTTT	CASSLGEVSYNSPLHF
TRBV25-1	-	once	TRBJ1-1	TGTGCCAGCAGTGTACCGGGGTTCCCTGAAGCTTTCTTT	CASSVPGFPEAFF
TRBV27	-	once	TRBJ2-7	TGTGCCAGCCGAGGGATGGACTACGAGCAGTACTTC	CASRGMDYEQYF
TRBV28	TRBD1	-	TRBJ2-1	TGTGCCAGCAGTTTATCCCGGACAGGGTGGGGCCCCTACAATGAGCAGTTCTTC	CASSLSRTGWGPYNEQFF
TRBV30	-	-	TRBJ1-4	TGTGCCTGGAGTGTACAGGCTAGGGATGATGAAAAACTGTTTTTT	CAWSVQARDDEKLFF
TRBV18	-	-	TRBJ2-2	TGTGCCAGCTCACTGACCGCCGCGAACACCGGGGAGCTGTTTTTT	CASSLTAANTGELFF
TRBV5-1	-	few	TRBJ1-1	TGCGCCAGCAGCTTCAGTACAGCGAACACTGAAGCTTTCTTT	CASSFSTANTEAFF
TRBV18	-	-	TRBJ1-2	TGTGCCAGCTCACCACGGGGGGGGCTCTATGGCTACACCTTC	CASSPRGGLYGYTF
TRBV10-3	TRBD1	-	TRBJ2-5	TGTGCCATCAGTGCCGGAAGGGGGCAGGAGGAGACCCAGTACTTC	CAISAGRGQEETQYF
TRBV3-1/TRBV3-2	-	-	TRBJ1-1	TGTGCCAGCAGCCAAGCGGGAGGGGCGTCCGAAGCTTTCTTT	CASSQAGGASEAFF
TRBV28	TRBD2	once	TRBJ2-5	TGTGCCAGCCGATCGGGACTAGCGGGAGTTTGGGAGACCCAGTACTTC	CASRSGLAGVWETQYF
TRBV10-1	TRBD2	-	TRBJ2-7	TGCGCCAGCACTAGAGGCCCTAGCGGGGGGCTATCCTACGAGCAGTACTTC	CASTRGPSGGLSYEQYF
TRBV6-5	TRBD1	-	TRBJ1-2	TGTGCCACTTTGACAGGGGCCTACTATGGCTACACCTTC	CATLTGAYYGYTF
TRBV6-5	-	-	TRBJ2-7	TGTGCCAGCAGCCTAGAGCTCTCCTACGAGCAGTACTTC	CASSLELSYEQYF
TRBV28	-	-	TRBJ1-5	TGTGCCAGCAGTCCCTTAAGGGGGCCCCAGCATTTT	CASSPLRGPQHF
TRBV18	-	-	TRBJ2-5	TGTGCCAGCTCACCCTCCGATTCCAGAGCCCAGTACTTC	CASSPSDSRAQYF
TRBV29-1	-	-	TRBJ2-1	TGCAGCGTTGACGGACCAACGAACTCCTACAATGAGCAGTTCTTC	CSVDGPTNSYNEQFF
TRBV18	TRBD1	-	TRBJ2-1	TGTGCCAGCTCACCGGACAGGCCTCCCTACAATGAGCAGTTCTTC	CASSPDRPPYNEQFF
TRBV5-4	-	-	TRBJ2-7	TGTGCCAGCAGCGACGGACAACACTACGAGCAGTACTTC	CASSDGQHYEQYF
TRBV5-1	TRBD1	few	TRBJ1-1	TGCGCCAGCAAGGAGGGGGCTACGAACACTGAAGCTTTCTTT	CASKEGATNTEAFF
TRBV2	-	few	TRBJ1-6	TGTGCCAGCAGTCACCCCTCTTCTTCTTACCTCTATAATTCACCCCTCCACTTT	CASSHPSSSYLYNSPLHF
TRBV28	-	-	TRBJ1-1	TGTGCCAGCAGTTTGAGGGCCACTGAAGCTTTCTTT	CASSLRATEAFF
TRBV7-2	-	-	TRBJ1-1	TGTGCCAGCAGCTTTCGGACACACGAAGCTTTCTTT	CASSFRTHEAFF
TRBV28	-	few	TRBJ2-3	TGTGCCAGCAGTTTATGGACCGGAAACACAGATACGCAGTATTTT	CASSLWTGNTDTQYF
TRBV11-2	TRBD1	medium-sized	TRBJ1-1	TGTGCCAGCAGCTTCCAGGGGGCGAACACTGAAGCTTTCTTT	CASSFQGANTEAFF
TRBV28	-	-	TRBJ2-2	TGTGCCAGCAGTTTATGGGGCAGGCTAACGAACACCGGGGAGCTGTTTTTT	CASSLWGRLTNTGELFF